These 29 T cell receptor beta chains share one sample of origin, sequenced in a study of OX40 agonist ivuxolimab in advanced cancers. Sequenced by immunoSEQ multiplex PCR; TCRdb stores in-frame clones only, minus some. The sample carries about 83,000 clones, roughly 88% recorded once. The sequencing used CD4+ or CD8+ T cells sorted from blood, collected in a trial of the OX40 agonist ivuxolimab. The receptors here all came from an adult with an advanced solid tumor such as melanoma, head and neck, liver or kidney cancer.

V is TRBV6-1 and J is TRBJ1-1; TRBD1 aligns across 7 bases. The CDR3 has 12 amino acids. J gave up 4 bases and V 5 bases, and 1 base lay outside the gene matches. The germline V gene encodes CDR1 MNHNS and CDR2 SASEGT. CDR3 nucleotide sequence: TGTGCCAGCAGTCAGGGGGGCACTGAAGCTTTCTTT. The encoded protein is CASSQGGTEAFF.

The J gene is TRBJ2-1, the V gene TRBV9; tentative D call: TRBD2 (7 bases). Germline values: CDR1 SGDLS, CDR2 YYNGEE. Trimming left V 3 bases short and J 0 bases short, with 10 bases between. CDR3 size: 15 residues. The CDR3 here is CASSAGGGSYNEQFF. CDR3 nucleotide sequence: TGTGCCAGCAGCGCGGGGGGCGGCTCCTACAATGAGCAGTTCTTC.

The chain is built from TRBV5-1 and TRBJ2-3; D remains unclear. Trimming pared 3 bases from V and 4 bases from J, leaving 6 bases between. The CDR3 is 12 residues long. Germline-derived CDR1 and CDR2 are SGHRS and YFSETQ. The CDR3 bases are TGCGCCAGCAGCTCGCTAGCAGATACGCAGTATTTT. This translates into CASSSLADTQYF.

CDR3 loop: CASSPMRQALGSNTGELFF. CDR3 in DNA: TGCGCCAGCAGCCCAATGCGGCAGGCTCTAGGGAGTAACACCGGGGAGCTGTTTTTT. The chain links TRBV5-1 to TRBJ2-2; a weak D match, TRBD2 (5 bases). V was trimmed by 4 bases and J by 2 bases, leaving 24 bases between them. This CDR3 comprises 19 residues. The germline gives CDR1 SGHRS, CDR2 YFSETQ.

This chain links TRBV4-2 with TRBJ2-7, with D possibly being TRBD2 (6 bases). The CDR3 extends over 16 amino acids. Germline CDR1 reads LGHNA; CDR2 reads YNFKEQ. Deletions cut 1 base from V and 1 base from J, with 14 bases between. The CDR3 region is CASSQGQRALSYEQYF. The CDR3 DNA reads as TGTGCCAGCAGCCAAGGTCAGCGGGCCCTATCCTACGAGCAGTACTTC.

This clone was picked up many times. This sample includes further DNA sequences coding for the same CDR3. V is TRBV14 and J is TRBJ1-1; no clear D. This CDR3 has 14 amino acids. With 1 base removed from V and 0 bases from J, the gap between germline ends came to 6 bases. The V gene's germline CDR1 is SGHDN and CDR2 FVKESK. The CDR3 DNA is TGTGCCAGCAGCCAAGCGGGGATGAACACTGAAGCTTTCTTT. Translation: CASSQAGMNTEAFF.

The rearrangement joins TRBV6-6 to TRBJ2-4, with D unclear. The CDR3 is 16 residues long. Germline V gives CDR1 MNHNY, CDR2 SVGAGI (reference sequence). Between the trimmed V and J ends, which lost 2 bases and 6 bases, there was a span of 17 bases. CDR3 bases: TGTGCCAGCAGTTACCCCTCCATAGACCCGTTAAACATTCAGTACTTC. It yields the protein CASSYPSIDPLNIQYF.

The CDR3 sequence: CASSPRAGAGYTF. CDR3 sequence (DNA): TGTGCCAGCTCACCACGGGCAGGGGCTGGCTACACCTTC. The V and J genes are TRBV18 and TRBJ1-2, with D possibly being TRBD1 (6 bases). There are 13 residues in the CDR3. Germline V gene sequence: CDR1 KGHSH, CDR2 LQKENI. V was trimmed by 1 base and J by 7 bases, leaving 10 bases between them.

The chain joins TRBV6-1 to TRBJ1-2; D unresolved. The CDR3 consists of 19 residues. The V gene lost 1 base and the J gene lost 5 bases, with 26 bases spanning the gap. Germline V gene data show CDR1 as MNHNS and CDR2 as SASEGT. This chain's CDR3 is CASSEGTGRAYYPVYGYTF. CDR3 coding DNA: TGTGCCAGCAGTGAAGGAACGGGGAGGGCATATTACCCGGTGTATGGCTACACCTTC.

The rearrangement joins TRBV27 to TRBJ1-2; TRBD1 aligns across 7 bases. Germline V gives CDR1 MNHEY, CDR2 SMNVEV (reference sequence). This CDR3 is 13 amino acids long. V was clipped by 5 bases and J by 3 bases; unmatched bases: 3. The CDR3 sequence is CASSVTGYYGYTF. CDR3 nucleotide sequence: TGTGCCAGCAGTGTGACAGGGTACTATGGCTACACCTTC.

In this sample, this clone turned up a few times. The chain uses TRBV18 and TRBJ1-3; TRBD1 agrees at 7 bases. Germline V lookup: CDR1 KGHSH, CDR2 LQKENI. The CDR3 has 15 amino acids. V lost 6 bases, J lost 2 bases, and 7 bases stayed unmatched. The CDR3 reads CASSTNRGPGNTIYF. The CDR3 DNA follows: TGTGCCAGCTCGACAAACAGGGGTCCTGGAAACACCATATATTTT.

CDR3 sequence: CASSIVGTGAYEQYF. The DNA for the CDR3 is TGTGCCAGTAGTATAGTCGGGACAGGGGCCTACGAGCAGTACTTC. The chain links TRBV19 to TRBJ2-7, with TRBD1 matching 10 bases. Germline V lookup: CDR1 LNHDA, CDR2 SQIVND (reference sequence). J lost 2 bases, V lost 1 base, and 2 bases had no gene match. The CDR3 length is 15 residues.

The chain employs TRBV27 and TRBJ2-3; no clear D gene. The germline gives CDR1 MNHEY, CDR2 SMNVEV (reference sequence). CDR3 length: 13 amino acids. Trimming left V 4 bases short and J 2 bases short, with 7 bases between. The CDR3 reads CASSYFTTDTQYF. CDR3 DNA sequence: TGTGCCAGCAGTTATTTCACCACAGATACGCAGTATTTT.

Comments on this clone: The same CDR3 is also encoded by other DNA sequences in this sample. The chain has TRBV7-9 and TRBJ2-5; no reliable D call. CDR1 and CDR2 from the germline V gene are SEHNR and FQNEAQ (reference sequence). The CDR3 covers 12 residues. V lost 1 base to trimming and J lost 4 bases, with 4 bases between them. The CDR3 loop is CASSLVGETQYF. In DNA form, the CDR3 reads TGTGCCAGCAGCTTAGTTGGAGAGACCCAGTACTTC.

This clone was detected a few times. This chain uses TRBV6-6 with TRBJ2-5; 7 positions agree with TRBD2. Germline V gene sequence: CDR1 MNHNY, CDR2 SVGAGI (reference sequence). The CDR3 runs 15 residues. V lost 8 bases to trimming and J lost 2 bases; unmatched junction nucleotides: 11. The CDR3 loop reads CASSPGGFPQETQYF. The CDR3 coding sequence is TGTGCCAGCTCCCCCGGGGGGTTCCCGCAAGAGACCCAGTACTTC.

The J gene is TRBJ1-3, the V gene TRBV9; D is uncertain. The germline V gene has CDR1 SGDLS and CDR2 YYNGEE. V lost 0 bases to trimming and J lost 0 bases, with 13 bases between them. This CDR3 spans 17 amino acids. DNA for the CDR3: TGTGCCAGCAGCGTAGACAACGTGGCGTTCTCTGGAAACACCATATATTTT. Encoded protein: CASSVDNVAFSGNTIYF.

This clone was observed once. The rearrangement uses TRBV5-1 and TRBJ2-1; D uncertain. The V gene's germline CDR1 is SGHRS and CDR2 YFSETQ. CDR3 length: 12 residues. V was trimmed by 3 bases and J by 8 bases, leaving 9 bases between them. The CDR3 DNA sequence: TGCGCCAGCAGCTGGCCTGCCGATGAGCAGTTCTTC. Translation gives CASSWPADEQFF.

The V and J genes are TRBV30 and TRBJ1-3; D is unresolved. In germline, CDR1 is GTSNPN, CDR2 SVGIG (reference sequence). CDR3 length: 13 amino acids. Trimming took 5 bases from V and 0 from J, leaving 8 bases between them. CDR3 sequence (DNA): TGTGCCTGGGAACAGAGCTCTGGAAACACCATATATTTT. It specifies CAWEQSSGNTIYF. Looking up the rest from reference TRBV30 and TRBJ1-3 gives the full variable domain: SQTIHQWPATLVQPVGSPLSLECTVEGTSNPNLYWYRQAAGRGLQLLFYSVGIGQISSEVPQNLSASRPQDRQFILSSKKLLLSDSGFYLCAWEQSSGNTIYFGEGSWLTVV.

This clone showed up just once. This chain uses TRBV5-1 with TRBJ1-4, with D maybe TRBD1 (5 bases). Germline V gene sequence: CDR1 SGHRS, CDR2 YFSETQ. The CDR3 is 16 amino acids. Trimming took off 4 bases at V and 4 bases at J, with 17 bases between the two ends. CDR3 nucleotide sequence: TGCGCCAGCAGCCCTAATGGGGGGACGGGTAATGAAAAACTGTTTTTT. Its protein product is CASSPNGGTGNEKLFF.

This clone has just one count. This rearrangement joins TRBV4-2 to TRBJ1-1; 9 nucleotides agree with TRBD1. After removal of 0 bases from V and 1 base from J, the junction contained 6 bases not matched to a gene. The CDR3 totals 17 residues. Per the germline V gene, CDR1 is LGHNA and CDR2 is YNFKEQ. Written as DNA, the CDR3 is TGTGCCAGCAGCCAAGAAATAGTACAGGGGGCGAACACTGAAGCTTTCTTT. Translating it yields CASSQEIVQGANTEAFF.

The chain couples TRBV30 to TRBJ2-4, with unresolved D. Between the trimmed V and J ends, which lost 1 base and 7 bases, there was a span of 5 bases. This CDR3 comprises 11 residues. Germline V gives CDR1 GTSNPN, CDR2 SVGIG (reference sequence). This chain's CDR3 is CAWSGANIQYF. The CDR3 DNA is TGTGCCTGGAGTGGAGCGAACATTCAGTACTTC.

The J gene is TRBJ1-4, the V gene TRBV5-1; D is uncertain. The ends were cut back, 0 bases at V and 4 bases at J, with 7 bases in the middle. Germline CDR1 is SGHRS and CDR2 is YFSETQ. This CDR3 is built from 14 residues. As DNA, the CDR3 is TGCGCCAGCAGCTTGGACGGGTTTAATGAAAAACTGTTTTTT. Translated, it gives CASSLDGFNEKLFF.

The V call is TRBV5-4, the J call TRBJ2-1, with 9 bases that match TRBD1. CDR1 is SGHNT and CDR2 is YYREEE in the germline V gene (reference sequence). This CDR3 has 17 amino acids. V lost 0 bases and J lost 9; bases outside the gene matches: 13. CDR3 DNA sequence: TGTGCCAGCAGCTTGGAGAGGGGACAGGGTTTGGGGAGTGAGCAGTTCTTC. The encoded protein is CASSLERGQGLGSEQFF. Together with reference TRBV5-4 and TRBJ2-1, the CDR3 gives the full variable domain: ETGVTQSPTHLIKTRGQQVTLRCSSQSGHNTVSWYQQALGQGPQFIFQYYREEENGRGNFPPRFSGLQFPNYSSELNVNALELDDSALYLCASSLERGQGLGSEQFFGPGTRLTVL.

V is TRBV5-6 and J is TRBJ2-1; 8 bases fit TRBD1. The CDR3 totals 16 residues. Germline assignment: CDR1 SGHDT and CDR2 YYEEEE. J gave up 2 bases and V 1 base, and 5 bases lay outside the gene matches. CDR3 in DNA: TGTGCCAGCAGCTTGTTGCGACAGGGGACCTACAATGAGCAGTTCTTC. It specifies CASSLLRQGTYNEQFF.

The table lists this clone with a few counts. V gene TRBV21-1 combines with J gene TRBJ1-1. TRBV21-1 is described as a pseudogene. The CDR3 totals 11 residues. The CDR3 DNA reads TGTGCCAGCAGCAAAGGCCCTGAAGCTTTCTTT. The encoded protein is CASSKGPEAFF.

CDR3 amino acids: CASSQGLQGVEGYTF. CDR3 DNA: TGCGCCAGCAGCCAAGGACTACAGGGGGTAGAAGGCTACACCTTC. The chain joins TRBV4-1 to TRBJ1-2; TRBD1 agrees at 8 bases. From germline, CDR1 is MGHRA and CDR2 YSYEKL. The length of the CDR3 is 15 residues. J gave up 8 bases and V 1 base, and 9 bases lay outside the gene matches.

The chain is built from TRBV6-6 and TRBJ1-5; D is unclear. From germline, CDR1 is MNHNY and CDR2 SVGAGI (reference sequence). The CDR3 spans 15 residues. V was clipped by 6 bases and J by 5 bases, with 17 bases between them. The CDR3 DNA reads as TGTGCCAGCAGCCCGATGGTGGGCCACTATCAGCCCCAGCATTTT. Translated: CASSPMVGHYQPQHF.

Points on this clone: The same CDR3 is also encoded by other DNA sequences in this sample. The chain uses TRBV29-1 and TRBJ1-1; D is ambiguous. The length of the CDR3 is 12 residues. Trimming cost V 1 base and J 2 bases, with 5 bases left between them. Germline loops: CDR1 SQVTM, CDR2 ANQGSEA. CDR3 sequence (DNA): TGCAGCGTTGAAGGGCCTAACACTGAAGCTTTCTTT. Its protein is CSVEGPNTEAFF. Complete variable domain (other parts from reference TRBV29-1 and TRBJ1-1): SAVISQKPSRDICQRGTSLTIQCQVDSQVTMMFWYRQQPGQSLTLIATANQGSEATYESGFVIDKFPISRPNLTFSTLTVSNMSPEDSSIYLCSVEGPNTEAFFGQGTRLTVV.

The CDR3 spells CASSPTQQGNGRYEQYF. The CDR3 DNA follows: TGTGCCAGCTCACCGACCCAACAGGGCAACGGTCGCTACGAGCAGTACTTC. The chain carries TRBV18 and TRBJ2-7; TRBD1 is a possible D gene (6 bases). The CDR3 extends over 17 amino acids. Per the germline V gene, CDR1 is KGHSH and CDR2 is LQKENI. V lost 3 bases and J lost 3, with 21 bases in between.